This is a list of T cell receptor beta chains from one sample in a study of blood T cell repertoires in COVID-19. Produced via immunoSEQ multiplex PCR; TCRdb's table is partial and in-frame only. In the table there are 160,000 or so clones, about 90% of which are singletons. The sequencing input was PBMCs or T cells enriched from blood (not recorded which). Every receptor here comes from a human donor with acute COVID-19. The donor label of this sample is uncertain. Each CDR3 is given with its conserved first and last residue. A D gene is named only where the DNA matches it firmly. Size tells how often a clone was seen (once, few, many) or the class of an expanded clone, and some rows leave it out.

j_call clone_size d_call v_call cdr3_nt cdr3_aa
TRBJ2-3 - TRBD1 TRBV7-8 TGTGCCAGCAGCTTATCTTCGGGACAGGGCCGTGGCACAGATACGCAGTATTTT CASSLSSGQGRGTDTQYF
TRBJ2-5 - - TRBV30 TGTGCCTGGAGTGTTGGGGCTGTTCAAGAGACCCAGTACTTC CAWSVGAVQETQYF
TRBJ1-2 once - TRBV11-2 TGTGCCAGCAGCGCGGTCAGGGAAACCAGGGATGGCTACACCTTC CASSAVRETRDGYTF
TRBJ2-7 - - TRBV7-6 TGTGCCAGCAGCTTCTCTGGGCCAGAGTACGAGCAGTACTTC CASSFSGPEYEQYF
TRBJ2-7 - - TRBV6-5 TGTGCCAGCAGTAGAAGTGACGGCCTGGGGGGTGAGCAGTACTTC CASSRSDGLGGEQYF
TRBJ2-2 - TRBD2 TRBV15 TGTGCCACCAGCAGAGATGTAGCGGGGGGGAACACCGGGGAGCTGTTTTTT CATSRDVAGGNTGELFF
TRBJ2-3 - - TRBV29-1 TGCAGCGTTGGCTCCGCAGACATGACAGATACGCAGTATTTT CSVGSADMTDTQYF
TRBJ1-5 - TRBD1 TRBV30 TGTGCCTGGAGTCGCGGACAGGGGAGCAATCAGCCCCAGCATTTT CAWSRGQGSNQPQHF
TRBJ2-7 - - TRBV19 TGTGCCAGCGCGGAGGGTCCCTACGAGCAGTACTTC CASAEGPYEQYF
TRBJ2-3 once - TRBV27 TGTGCCAGCAGTTTGGCAGGAATTTGGGATACGCAGTATTTT CASSLAGIWDTQYF
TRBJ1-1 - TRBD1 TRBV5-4 TGTGCCAGCAGAGCTCGACAGGGAGAGGTCTTT CASRARQGEVF
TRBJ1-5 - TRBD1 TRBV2 TGTGCCAGCACGGACAGGGTCAATCAGCCCCAGCATTTT CASTDRVNQPQHF
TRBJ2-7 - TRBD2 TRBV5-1 TGCGCCAGCAGCTATGATAAGCGGGGGGTCTCCTACGAGCAGTACTTC CASSYDKRGVSYEQYF
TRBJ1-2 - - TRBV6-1 TGTGCCAGCAGTGATCGGACAGCGCTCTATGGCTACACCTTC CASSDRTALYGYTF
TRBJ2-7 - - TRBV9 TGTGCCAGCAGCGTTACGACTTTGCCCTACGAGCAGTACTTC CASSVTTLPYEQYF
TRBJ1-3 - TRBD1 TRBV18 TGTGCCAGCTCACCAATCCAGGGGGCTAGCTCTGGAAACACCATATATTTT CASSPIQGASSGNTIYF
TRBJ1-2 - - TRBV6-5 TGTGCCAGCAGTTCCTCTACGGGGTACTATGGCTACACCTTC CASSSSTGYYGYTF
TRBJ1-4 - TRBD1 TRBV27 TGTGCCAGCAGTCCGAAACCGGGACAGCCGTACAATGAAAAACTGTTTTTT CASSPKPGQPYNEKLFF
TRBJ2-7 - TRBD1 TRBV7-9 TGTGCCAGCAGCTTGGGGACAGTTTCCTACGAGCAGTACTTC CASSLGTVSYEQYF
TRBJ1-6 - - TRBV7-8 TGTGCCAGCAGCTTATCCGCCGGGGGGGATTCACCCCTCCACTTT CASSLSAGGDSPLHF
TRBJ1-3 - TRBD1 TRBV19 TGTGCCACCCACCCCCTCGGCCGGGACAGGGGTTCTGGAAACACCATATATTTT CATHPLGRDRGSGNTIYF
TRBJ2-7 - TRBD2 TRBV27 TGTGCCAGCAGTTTGCGGGGGGCCTACGAGCAGTACTTC CASSLRGAYEQYF
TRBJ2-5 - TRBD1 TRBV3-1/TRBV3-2 TGTGCCAGCAGCTGGGGACAGGGTGCGAAGACCCAGTACTTC CASSWGQGAKTQYF
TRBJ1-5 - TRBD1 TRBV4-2 TGTGCCAGCAGCCACAACAGGGGTCAGCCCCAGCATTTT CASSHNRGQPQHF
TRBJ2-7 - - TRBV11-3 TGTGCCAGCAGCTTAGGGGGCGGATACGAGCAGTACTTC CASSLGGGYEQYF
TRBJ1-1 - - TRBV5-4 TGTGCCAGCAGCCCCGAGGCCGCAGCTGAAGCTTTCTTT CASSPEAAAEAFF
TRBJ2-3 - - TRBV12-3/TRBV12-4 TGTGCCAGCAGTCTCCTCACAGATACGCAGTATTTT CASSLLTDTQYF
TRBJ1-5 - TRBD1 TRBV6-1 TGTGCCAGCAGTGAAGCGGGACAGGGATTCGATCAGCCCCAGCATTTT CASSEAGQGFDQPQHF
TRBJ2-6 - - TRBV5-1 TGCGCCAGCGAAACAGGCTCTGGGGCCAACGTCCTGACTTTC CASETGSGANVLTF
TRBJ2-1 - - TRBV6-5 TGTGCCAGCAGTTACTCCCTGGCGCAGGCCTACAATGAGCAGTTCTTC CASSYSLAQAYNEQFF
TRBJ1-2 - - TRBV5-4 TGTGCCAGCAGCTATAGGGGCCGGGACTATGGCTACACCTTC CASSYRGRDYGYTF
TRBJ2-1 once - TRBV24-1 TGTGCCACCAGTGATCCGTACAATGAGCAGTTCTTC CATSDPYNEQFF
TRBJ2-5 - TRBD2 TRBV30 TGTGCCTGGGGGCCGGGGGGAGAGACCCAGTACTTC CAWGPGGETQYF
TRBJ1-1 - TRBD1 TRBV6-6 TGTGCCAGCAGTCCAGGACAGGTTGAAGCTTTCTTT CASSPGQVEAFF
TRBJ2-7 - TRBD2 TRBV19 TGTGCCAGTAACCCCAGGGGGACTAGCGGGGTTTACGAGCAGTACTTC CASNPRGTSGVYEQYF
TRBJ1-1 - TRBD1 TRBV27 TGTGCCAGCAAGAAATTCCAAGGACAGGGGGGCACTGAAGCTTTCTTT CASKKFQGQGGTEAFF
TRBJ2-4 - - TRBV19 TGTGCCAGTAGTATATTGAGCCCAAAAAACATTCAGTACTTC CASSILSPKNIQYF
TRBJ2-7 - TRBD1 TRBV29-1 TGCAGCGTTGTGGGACAGGGTGCCCCGAACGAGCAGTACTTC CSVVGQGAPNEQYF
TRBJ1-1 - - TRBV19 TGTGCCAGTACCCGCCCATACCGGGAAGAAGCTTTCTTT CASTRPYREEAFF
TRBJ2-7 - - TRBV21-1 TGTGCCAGCAGCAAATGGAGGGCCGAGCAGTACTTC CASSKWRAEQYF
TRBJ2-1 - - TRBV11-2 TGTGCCAGCACCTGGGCAGTCTCCTACAATGAGCAGTTCTTC CASTWAVSYNEQFF
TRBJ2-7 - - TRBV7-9 TGTGCCAGCAGCTTATTCAGGGATAACTCCTACGAGCAGTACTTC CASSLFRDNSYEQYF
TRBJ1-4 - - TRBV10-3 TGTGCCATCAGTGATAGTGCAACTAATGAAAAACTGTTTTTT CAISDSATNEKLFF
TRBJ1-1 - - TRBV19 TGTGCCAGTACTCCTCTTAGGGGGGGGTACAGCTCTGAAGCTTTCTTT CASTPLRGGYSSEAFF
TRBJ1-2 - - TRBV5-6 TGTGCCAGCACCTGGGGCAGGAGCAACTATGGCTACACCTTC CASTWGRSNYGYTF
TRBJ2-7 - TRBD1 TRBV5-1 TGCGCCAGCAGCTTGAACAGGGGGACTTACGAGCAGTACTTC CASSLNRGTYEQYF
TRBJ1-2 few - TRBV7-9 TGTGCCAGCAGCTTCGGGGAGGGCTACACCTTC CASSFGEGYTF
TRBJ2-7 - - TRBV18 TGTGCCAGCTCACCCCCTGACAGGCTCGCCAACCTCGAGCAGTACTTC CASSPPDRLANLEQYF
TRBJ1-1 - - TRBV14 TGTGCCAGCAGCCCTATGATGAACACTGAAGCTTTCTTT CASSPMMNTEAFF